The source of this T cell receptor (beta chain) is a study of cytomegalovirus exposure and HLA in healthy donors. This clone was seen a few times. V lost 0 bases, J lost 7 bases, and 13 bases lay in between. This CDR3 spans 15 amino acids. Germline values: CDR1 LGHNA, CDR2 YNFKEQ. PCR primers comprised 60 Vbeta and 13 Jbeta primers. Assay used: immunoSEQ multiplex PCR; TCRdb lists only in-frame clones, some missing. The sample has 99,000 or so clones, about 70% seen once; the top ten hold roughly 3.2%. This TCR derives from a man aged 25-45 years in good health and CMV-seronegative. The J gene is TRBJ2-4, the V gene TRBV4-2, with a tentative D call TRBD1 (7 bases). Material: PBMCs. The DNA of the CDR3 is TGTGCCAGCAGCCAAGAAGGAGGGGGCGGGAACATTCAGTACTTC. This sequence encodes CASSQEGGGGNIQYF.